These 8 T cell receptor beta chains originate from one sample sequenced in a study of blood T cell repertoires in COVID-19 (TCRdb year 2020). The library was prepared using the immunoSEQ multiplex PCR assay. TCRdb limited this immuneACCESS table to in-frame rearrangements with V and J called. A share of clones is missing; checked studies link under half to unresolved V genes, and the rest is unexplained. This sample comprises around 99,000 clones, over 60% of them detected only once. The ten largest clonotypes hold 4.3% of the sample. The sample taken for sequencing was peripheral blood. These receptors all come from a man between 65 and 85 years old with acute or convalescent COVID-19.

The chain uses TRBV7-6 and TRBJ1-1; 10 nucleotides agree with TRBD1. V was pared by 3 bases and J by 5 bases, with 6 bases of the junction left unmatched. CDR1 SGHVS and CDR2 FNYEAQ come from the germline V gene. This CDR3 contains 15 residues. The CDR3 loop is CASSFRTGGLTEAFF. DNA of the CDR3: TGTGCCAGCAGCTTTAGGACAGGGGGATTGACTGAAGCTTTCTTT.

Only a few counts were recorded for this clone. The CDR3, as DNA: TGTGCCAGCAGTGACTCACAGGGATCCGCCTATAATTCACCCCTCCACTTT. Residues: CASSDSQGSAYNSPLHF. V is TRBV28 and J is TRBJ1-6; D possibly corresponds to TRBD1 (6 bases). This CDR3 has 17 residues. Germline CDR1 and CDR2: MDHEN and SYDVKM. Trimming pared 5 bases from V and 2 bases from J, leaving 16 bases between.

The chain links TRBV2 to TRBJ2-5; 9 bases match TRBD2. Germline CDR1 is SNHLY and CDR2 is FYNNEI. The CDR3 spans 15 residues. Unmatched junction bases numbered 9, after V lost 6 bases and J lost 4 bases. CDR3 DNA sequence: TGTGCCAGCAGCCCTCCTGGGACTAGCACAGAGACCCAGTACTTC. Its protein product is CASSPPGTSTETQYF.

This chain links TRBV7-9 with TRBJ1-1; TRBD1 aligns across 12 bases. Germline V gene sequence: CDR1 SEHNR, CDR2 FQNEAQ (reference sequence). This CDR3 region has 15 residues. Trimming at V came to 3 bases and at J to 4 bases, leaving 3 bases not matched to a gene. CDR3 sequence reads: CASSLGTGGFTEAFF. CDR3 DNA sequence: TGTGCCAGCAGCTTGGGGACAGGGGGCTTCACTGAAGCTTTCTTT.

The rearrangement uses TRBV5-8 and TRBJ2-7; the D is unclear. Germline CDR1 SGHTS, CDR2 YDEGEE. Trimming shortened V by 0 bases and J by 0 bases, and 7 bases separated the two germline ends. The CDR3 has 14 amino acids. The CDR3: CASSLVSVSYEQYF. CDR3 nucleotides: TGTGCCAGCAGCTTGGTATCAGTCTCCTACGAGCAGTACTTC.

This clone was detected a few times. The J gene is TRBJ2-5, the V gene TRBV19; D call uncertain. The V and J ends lost 2 bases and 7 bases respectively, with 5 bases between them. The CDR3 totals 11 residues. CDR1 is LNHDA and CDR2 is SQIVND in the germline V gene (reference sequence). Written as DNA, the CDR3 is TGTGCCAGTAGTATAACCGGGACCCAGTACTTC. It is translated as CASSITGTQYF.

This chain links TRBV2 with TRBJ1-6, with 11 bases identical to TRBD1. This CDR3 contains 15 residues. Germline values: CDR1 SNHLY, CDR2 FYNNEI. J was trimmed by 8 bases and V by 5 bases; bases with no gene match: 5. CDR3 nucleotide sequence: TGTGCCAGCAGTTCTCCGGGACAGGGGGATTCACCCCTCCACTTT. Protein: CASSSPGQGDSPLHF.

The V call is TRBV7-3, the J call TRBJ2-1; 12 bases are shared with TRBD2. The trim removed 5 bases at V and 4 bases at J, leaving 3 bases unmatched. The CDR3 sequence is 15 residues long. CDR1 and CDR2 from the germline V gene are SGHTA and FQGTGA. The CDR3 sequence is CASSVTSGGYNEQFF. The CDR3 DNA follows: TGTGCCAGCAGCGTGACTAGCGGGGGATACAATGAGCAGTTCTTC.